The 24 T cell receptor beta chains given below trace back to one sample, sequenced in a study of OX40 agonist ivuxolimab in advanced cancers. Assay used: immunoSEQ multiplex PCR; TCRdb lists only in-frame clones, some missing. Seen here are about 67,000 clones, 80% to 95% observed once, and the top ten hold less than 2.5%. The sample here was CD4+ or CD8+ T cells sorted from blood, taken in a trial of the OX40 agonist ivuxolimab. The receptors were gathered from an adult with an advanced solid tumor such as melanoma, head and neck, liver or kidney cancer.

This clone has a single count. The CDR3 DNA reads as TGTGCCAGCAGCTCCCGGTGGGGGGAGGGTAAGGGGAACACTGAAGCTTTCTTT. Residues: CASSSRWGEGKGNTEAFF. V and J are TRBV7-2 and TRBJ1-1; tentatively, D is TRBD1 (5 bases). CDR3 length: 18 amino acids. Germline CDR1 and CDR2: SGHTA and FQGNSA. Trimming removed 4 bases from V and 1 base from J, with 22 bases in between.

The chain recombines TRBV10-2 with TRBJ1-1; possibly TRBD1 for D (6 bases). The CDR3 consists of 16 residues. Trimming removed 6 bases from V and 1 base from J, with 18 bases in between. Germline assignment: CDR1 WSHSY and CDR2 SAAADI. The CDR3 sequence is CASRAPRGGRNTEAFF. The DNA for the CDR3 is TGCGCCAGCAGGGCGCCCAGGGGCGGAAGGAACACTGAAGCTTTCTTT.

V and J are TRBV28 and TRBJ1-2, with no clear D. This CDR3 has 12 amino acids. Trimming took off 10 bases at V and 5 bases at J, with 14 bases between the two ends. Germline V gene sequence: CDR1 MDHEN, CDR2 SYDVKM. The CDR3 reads CATGPITYGYTF. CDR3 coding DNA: TGTGCCACCGGACCGATCACATATGGCTACACCTTC.

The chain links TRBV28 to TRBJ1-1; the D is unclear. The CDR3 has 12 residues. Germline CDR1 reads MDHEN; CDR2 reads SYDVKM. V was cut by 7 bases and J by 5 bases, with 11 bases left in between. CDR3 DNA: TGTGCCAGCACCACCGGCGGGACTGAAGCTTTCTTT. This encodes CASTTGGTEAFF.

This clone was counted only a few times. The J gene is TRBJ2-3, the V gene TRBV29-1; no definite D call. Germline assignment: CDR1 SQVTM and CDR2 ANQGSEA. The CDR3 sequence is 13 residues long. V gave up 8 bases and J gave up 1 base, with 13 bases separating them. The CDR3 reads CSSIVGGTDTQYF. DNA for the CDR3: TGCAGCTCCATAGTAGGCGGCACAGATACGCAGTATTTT.

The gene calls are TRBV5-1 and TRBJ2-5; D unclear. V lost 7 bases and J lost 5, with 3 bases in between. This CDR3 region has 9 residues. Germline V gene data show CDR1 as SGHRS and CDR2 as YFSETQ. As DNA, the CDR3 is TGCGCCAGCGGTGAGACCCAGTACTTC. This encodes CASGETQYF. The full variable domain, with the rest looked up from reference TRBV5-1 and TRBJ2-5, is KAGVTQTPRYLIKTRGQQVTLSCSPISGHRSVSWYQQTPGQGLQFLFEYFSETQRNKGNFPGRFSGRQFSNSRSEMNVSTLELGDSALYLCASGETQYFGPGTRLLVL.

The CDR3 region is CASSSQGEETQYF. The DNA of the CDR3 is TGTGCCAGCAGCTCCCAGGGAGAAGAGACCCAGTACTTC. The genes are TRBV7-8 and TRBJ2-5; D might be TRBD1 or TRBD2, each matching 5 bases. Germline values: CDR1 SGHVS, CDR2 FQNEAQ. Trimming took off 4 bases at V and 3 bases at J, with 9 bases between the two ends. The CDR3 runs 13 residues.

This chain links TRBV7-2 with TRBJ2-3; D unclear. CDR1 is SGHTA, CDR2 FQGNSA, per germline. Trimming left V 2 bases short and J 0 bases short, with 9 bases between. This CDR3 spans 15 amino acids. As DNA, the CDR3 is TGTGCCAGCAGCTTAAACTTCCTTAGCACAGATACGCAGTATTTT. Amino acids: CASSLNFLSTDTQYF.

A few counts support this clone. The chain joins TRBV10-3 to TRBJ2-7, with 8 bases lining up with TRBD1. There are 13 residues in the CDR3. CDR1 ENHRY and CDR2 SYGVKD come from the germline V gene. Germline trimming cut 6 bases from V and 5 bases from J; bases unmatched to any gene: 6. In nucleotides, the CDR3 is TGTGCCATCAGGCGGACAGGGCCCGACGAGCAGTACTTC. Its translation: CAIRRTGPDEQYF.

This CDR3 is CASSLGTSGVYNEQFF. The DNA for the CDR3 is TGTGCCAGCTCGCTTGGGACTAGCGGCGTATACAATGAGCAGTTCTTC. V is TRBV18 and J is TRBJ2-1; 11 bases agree with TRBD2. With V trimmed by 6 bases and J by 4 bases, 8 bases remained unmatched. The germline CDR1 and CDR2 sequences are KGHSH and LQKENI. The CDR3 has 16 residues.

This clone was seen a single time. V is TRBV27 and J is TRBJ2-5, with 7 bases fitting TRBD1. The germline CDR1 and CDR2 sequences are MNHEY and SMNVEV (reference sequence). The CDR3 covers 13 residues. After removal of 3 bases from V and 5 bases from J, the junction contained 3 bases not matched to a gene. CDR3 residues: CASSFVGGETQYF. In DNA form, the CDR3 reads TGTGCCAGCAGTTTCGTAGGGGGCGAGACCCAGTACTTC.

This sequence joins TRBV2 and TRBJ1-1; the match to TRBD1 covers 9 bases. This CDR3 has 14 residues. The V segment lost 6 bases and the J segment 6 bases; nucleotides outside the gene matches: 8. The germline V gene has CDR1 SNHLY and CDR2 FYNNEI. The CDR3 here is CASRVRDRDAEAFF. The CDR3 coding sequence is TGTGCCAGCAGGGTCCGGGACAGGGACGCTGAAGCTTTCTTT.

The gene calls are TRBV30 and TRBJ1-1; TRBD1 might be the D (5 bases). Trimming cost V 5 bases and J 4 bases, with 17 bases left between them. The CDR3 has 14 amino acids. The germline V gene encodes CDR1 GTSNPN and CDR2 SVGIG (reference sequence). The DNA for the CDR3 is TGTGCCTGGGGTAAGGGACCTTTGGGCACTGAAGCTTTCTTT. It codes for CAWGKGPLGTEAFF.

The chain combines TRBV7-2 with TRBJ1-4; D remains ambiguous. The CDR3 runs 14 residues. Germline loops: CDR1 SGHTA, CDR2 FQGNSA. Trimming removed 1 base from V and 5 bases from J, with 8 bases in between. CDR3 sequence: CASSLDRENEKLFF. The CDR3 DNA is TGTGCCAGCAGCTTAGACAGAGAAAATGAAAAACTGTTTTTT.

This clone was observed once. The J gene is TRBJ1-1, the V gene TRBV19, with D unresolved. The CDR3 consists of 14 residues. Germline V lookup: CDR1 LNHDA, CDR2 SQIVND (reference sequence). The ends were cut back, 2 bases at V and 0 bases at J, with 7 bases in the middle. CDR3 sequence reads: CASSIIHLNTEAFF. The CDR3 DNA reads TGTGCCAGTAGTATAATTCACCTGAACACTGAAGCTTTCTTT.

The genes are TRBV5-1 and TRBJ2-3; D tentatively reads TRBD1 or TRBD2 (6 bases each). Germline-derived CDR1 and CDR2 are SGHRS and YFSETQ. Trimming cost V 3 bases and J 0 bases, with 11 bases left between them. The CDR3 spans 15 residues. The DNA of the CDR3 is TGCGCCAGCAGCTCGGGGGCTCCGAGCACAGATACGCAGTATTTT. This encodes CASSSGAPSTDTQYF. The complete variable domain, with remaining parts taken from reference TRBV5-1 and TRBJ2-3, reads KAGVTQTPRYLIKTRGQQVTLSCSPISGHRSVSWYQQTPGQGLQFLFEYFSETQRNKGNFPGRFSGRQFSNSRSEMNVSTLELGDSALYLCASSSGAPSTDTQYFGPGTRLTVL.

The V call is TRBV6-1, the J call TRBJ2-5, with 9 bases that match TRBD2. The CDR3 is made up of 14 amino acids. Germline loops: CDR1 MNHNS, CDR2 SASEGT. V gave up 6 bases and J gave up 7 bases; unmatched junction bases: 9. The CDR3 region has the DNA TGTGCCAGCAGCCTTAGCGGGGGCCGTCCGACCCAGTACTTC. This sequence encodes CASSLSGGRPTQYF.

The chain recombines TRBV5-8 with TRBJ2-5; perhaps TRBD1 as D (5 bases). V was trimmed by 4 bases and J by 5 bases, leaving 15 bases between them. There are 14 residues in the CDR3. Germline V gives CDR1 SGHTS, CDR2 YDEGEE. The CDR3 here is CASSDRAAGETQYF. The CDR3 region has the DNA TGTGCCAGCAGCGACCGGGCCGCAGGGGAGACCCAGTACTTC.

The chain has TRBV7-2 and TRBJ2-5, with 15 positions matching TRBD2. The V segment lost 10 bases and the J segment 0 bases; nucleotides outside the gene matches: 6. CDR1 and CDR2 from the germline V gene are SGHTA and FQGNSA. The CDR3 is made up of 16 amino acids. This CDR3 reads CATGLAGGRNQETQYF. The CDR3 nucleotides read TGTGCCACCGGACTAGCGGGGGGGCGTAACCAAGAGACCCAGTACTTC. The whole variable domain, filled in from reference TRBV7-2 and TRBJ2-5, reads GAGVSQSPSNKVTEKGKDVELRCDPISGHTALYWYRQSLGQGLEFLIYFQGNSAPDKSGLPSDRFSAERTGGSVSTLTIQRTQQEDSAVYLCATGLAGGRNQETQYFGPGTRLLVL.

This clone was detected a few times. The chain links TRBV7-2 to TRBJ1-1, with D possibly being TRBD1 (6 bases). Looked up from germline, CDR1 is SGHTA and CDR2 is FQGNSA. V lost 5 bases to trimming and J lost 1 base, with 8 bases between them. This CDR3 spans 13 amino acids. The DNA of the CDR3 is TGTGCCAGCAGCAAACAGGGGAACACTGAAGCTTTCTTT. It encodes CASSKQGNTEAFF.

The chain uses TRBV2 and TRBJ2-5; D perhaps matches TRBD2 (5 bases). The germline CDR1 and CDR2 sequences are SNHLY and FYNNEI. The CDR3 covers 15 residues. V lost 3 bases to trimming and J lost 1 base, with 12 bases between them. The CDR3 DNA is TGTGCCAGCAGTGACTATGGAGGCCCCCAAGAGACCCAGTACTTC. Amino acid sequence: CASSDYGGPQETQYF.

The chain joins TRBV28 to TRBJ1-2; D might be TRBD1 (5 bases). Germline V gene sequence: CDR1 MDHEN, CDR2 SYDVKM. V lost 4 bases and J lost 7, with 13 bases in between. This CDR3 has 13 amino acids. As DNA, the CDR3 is TGTGCCAGCAGTTCTGGGGGATGGCGTGGCTACACCTTC. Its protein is CASSSGGWRGYTF.

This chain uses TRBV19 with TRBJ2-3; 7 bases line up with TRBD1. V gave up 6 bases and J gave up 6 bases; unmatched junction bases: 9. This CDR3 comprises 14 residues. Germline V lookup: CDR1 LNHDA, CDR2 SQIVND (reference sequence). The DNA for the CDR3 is TGTGCCAGTAGGGATAGACAGGGCGTGGATACGCAGTATTTT. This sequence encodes CASRDRQGVDTQYF. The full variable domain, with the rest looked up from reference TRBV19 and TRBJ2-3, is DGGITQSPKYLFRKEGQNVTLSCEQNLNHDAMYWYRQDPGQGLRLIYYSQIVNDFQKGDIAEGYSVSREKKESFPLTVTSAQKNPTAFYLCASRDRQGVDTQYFGPGTRLTVL.

The DNA for the CDR3 is TGTGCCACCCTTGGCGACAGGGGCGCCATCGGGGAGCTGTTTTTT. Residues: CATLGDRGAIGELFF. The chain uses TRBV7-2 and TRBJ2-2, with TRBD1 matching over 8 bases. This CDR3 spans 15 amino acids. From germline, CDR1 is SGHTA and CDR2 FQGNSA. The V and J ends lost 10 bases and 7 bases, in that order; junction bases with no gene match: 14. Supplemented by reference TRBV7-2 and TRBJ2-2, the full variable domain reads GAGVSQSPSNKVTEKGKDVELRCDPISGHTALYWYRQSLGQGLEFLIYFQGNSAPDKSGLPSDRFSAERTGGSVSTLTIQRTQQEDSAVYLCATLGDRGAIGELFFGEGSRLTVL.